This T cell receptor beta chain was captured by sequencing in a study of blood T cell repertoires in COVID-19. Whole-study context: Sources were T cells, B-cell-depleted T cells, or PBMCs; the material itself was cDNA or gDNA.

This CDR3 has 15 residues. V was trimmed by 2 bases and J by 5 bases, leaving 13 bases between them. Germline V gene sequence: CDR1 MGHDK, CDR2 SYGVNS. Per the study methods: It was from reference gene primer amplification that nucleated cell counts were estimated. Clones were read by immunoSEQ multiplex PCR, and TCRdb kept only the in-frame ones, dropping some. Clonal size and the V and J genes are those of that table, whereas D and trimming came from the DNA. The sample lists some 200,000 clones; 80% were seen once. Sequencing was performed on peripheral blood. This TCR was recovered from a human donor in a cohort sampled during active COVID-19. The V call is TRBV25-1, the J call TRBJ1-3, with D possibly matching TRBD1 (5 bases). DNA for the CDR3: TGTGCCAGCAGTGAAGGGGCTAGATCCAGAAACACCATATATTTT. It codes for CASSEGARSRNTIYF.